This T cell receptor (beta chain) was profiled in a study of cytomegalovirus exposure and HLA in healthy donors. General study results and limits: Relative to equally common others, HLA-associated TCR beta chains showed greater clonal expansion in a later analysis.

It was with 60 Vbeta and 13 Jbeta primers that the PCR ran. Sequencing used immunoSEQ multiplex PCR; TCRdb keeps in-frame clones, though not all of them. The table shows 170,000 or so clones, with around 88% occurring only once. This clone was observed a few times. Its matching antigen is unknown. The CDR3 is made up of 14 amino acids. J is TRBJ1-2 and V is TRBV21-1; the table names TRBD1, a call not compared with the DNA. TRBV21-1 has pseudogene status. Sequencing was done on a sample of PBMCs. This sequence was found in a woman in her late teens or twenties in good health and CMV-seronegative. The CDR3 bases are TGTGCCAGCAGGGACAGGGGGCGTAGTTATGGCTACACCTTC. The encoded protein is CASRDRGRSYGYTF.